The rows below give T cell receptor beta chains drawn from one sample of a study of T cell responses to AZD1222 COVID-19 vaccine. Measured with immunoSEQ multiplex PCR; TCRdb has only the in-frame clones, and not every one. The sample has 180,000 or so clones, roughly 91% seen once. Source: peripheral blood, taken on day 0 of AZD1222 vaccination. These TCRs come from an adult in good health. Each CDR3 is given with its conserved first and last residue. D genes are given only for firm matches. Part of the rows lack a size; the others show once, few, many or a class for expanded clones.

NA	TRBJ1-5	NA	TRBV2	TGTGCCAGCAGGGGATACGATAGCAATCAGCCCCAGCATTTT	CASRGYDSNQPQHF
NA	TRBJ1-1	NA	TRBV5-5	TGTGCCAGCAGCTTCGGACACCAGAACACTGAAGCTTTCTTT	CASSFGHQNTEAFF
NA	TRBJ1-1	NA	TRBV19	TGTGCCAGTAGTATAGCCAGGGCGAACACTGAAGCTTTCTTT	CASSIARANTEAFF
TRBD2	TRBJ2-7	few	TRBV5-1	TGCGCCAGCAGCTTGGCTCCCTCTAGCGGGGGCTCCTACGAGCAGTACTTC	CASSLAPSSGGSYEQYF
TRBD2	TRBJ2-3	once	TRBV4-3	TGCGCCAGCAGCCAAGTTAGCGGGAGCACAGATACGCAGTATTTT	CASSQVSGSTDTQYF
NA	TRBJ1-1	NA	TRBV30	TGTGCCTGGACCATCCCGTGGGGGACCCCGAACACTGAAGCTTTCTTT	CAWTIPWGTPNTEAFF
NA	TRBJ1-5	NA	TRBV19	TGTGCCAGTAGTCCGTGGAGGGACACCGATCAGCCCCAGCATTTT	CASSPWRDTDQPQHF
NA	TRBJ2-1	NA	TRBV9	TGTGCCAGCAGCGTAGCGGGGGAGCAGTTCTTC	CASSVAGEQFF
NA	TRBJ1-3	NA	TRBV5-1	TGCGCCAGCAGCTTGGGCTCTGGAAACACCATATATTTT	CASSLGSGNTIYF
NA	TRBJ2-7	few	TRBV10-1	TGCGCCAGCAGTGAGAACAGGCCTCCCTACGAGCAGTACTTC	CASSENRPPYEQYF
NA	TRBJ1-5	few	TRBV28	TGTGCCAGCGCCCCGGGACCCCATCAGCCCCAGCATTTT	CASAPGPHQPQHF
NA	TRBJ2-6	once	TRBV28	TGTGCCAGCAGCCCCCAGGGGACTGGGGCCAACGTCCTGACTTTC	CASSPQGTGANVLTF
TRBD1	TRBJ1-2	NA	TRBV29-1	TGCAGCGTTGAAGATTTCGGGGCAGGGGGCTATGGCTACACCTTC	CSVEDFGAGGYGYTF
TRBD1	TRBJ2-1	NA	TRBV14	TGTGCCAGCAGCCAAGATGGGTGGACAGGTGACTACAATGAGCAGTTCTTC	CASSQDGWTGDYNEQFF
TRBD1	TRBJ1-6	NA	TRBV19	TGTGCCAGTAGACTCGACAGGGCGATTGATTCACCCCTCCACTTT	CASRLDRAIDSPLHF
NA	TRBJ2-7	NA	TRBV3-1/TRBV3-2	TGTGCCAGCAGCCAACGTAGCTACGAGCAGTACTTC	CASSQRSYEQYF
NA	TRBJ1-2	NA	TRBV3-1/TRBV3-2	TGTGCCAGCAGCCAAGATCCCCCGGGGTATGGCTACACCTTC	CASSQDPPGYGYTF
NA	TRBJ1-1	NA	TRBV7-2	TGTGCCAGCAGCCCACAGGGTCTGAACACTGAAGCTTTCTTT	CASSPQGLNTEAFF
NA	TRBJ2-2	NA	TRBV24-1	TGTGCCACCAGTGATTTCAGGGCCGGTCTGAACACCGGGGAGCTGTTTTTT	CATSDFRAGLNTGELFF
NA	TRBJ1-5	once	TRBV29-1	TGCAGCGTTGATCTCGGTCGCAATCAGCCCCAGCATTTT	CSVDLGRNQPQHF
NA	TRBJ1-4	NA	TRBV29-1	TGCAGCGTTGAAATCGCGGGTAACCGAAATGAAAAACTGTTTTTT	CSVEIAGNRNEKLFF
NA	TRBJ1-2	once	TRBV20-1	TGCAGTGCTAGTTACCTGAACTATGGCTACACCTTC	CSASYLNYGYTF